This TCR beta chain was sequenced for a study of cytomegalovirus exposure and HLA in healthy donors. The PCR employed 60 Vbeta primers together with 13 Jbeta primers. The data were produced by immunoSEQ multiplex PCR, yet TCRdb's version contains in-frame clones alone and is incomplete. The listing contains 30,000 to 35,000 clones. This sequence was found in a man aged 35-49 years in good health and CMV-seronegative. Input material: PBMCs.

The CDR3, as DNA: TGTGCCAGTACCCCACCATGGGGGGACGGGGAGCTGTTTTTT. This sequence encodes CASTPPWGDGELFF. V gene TRBV19 combines with J gene TRBJ2-2; D may be TRBD2 (6 bases). The CDR3 has 14 amino acids. CDR1 and CDR2 from the germline V gene are LNHDA and SQIVND (reference sequence). The V end was cut by 7 bases, the J end by 7 bases, with 16 bases between.